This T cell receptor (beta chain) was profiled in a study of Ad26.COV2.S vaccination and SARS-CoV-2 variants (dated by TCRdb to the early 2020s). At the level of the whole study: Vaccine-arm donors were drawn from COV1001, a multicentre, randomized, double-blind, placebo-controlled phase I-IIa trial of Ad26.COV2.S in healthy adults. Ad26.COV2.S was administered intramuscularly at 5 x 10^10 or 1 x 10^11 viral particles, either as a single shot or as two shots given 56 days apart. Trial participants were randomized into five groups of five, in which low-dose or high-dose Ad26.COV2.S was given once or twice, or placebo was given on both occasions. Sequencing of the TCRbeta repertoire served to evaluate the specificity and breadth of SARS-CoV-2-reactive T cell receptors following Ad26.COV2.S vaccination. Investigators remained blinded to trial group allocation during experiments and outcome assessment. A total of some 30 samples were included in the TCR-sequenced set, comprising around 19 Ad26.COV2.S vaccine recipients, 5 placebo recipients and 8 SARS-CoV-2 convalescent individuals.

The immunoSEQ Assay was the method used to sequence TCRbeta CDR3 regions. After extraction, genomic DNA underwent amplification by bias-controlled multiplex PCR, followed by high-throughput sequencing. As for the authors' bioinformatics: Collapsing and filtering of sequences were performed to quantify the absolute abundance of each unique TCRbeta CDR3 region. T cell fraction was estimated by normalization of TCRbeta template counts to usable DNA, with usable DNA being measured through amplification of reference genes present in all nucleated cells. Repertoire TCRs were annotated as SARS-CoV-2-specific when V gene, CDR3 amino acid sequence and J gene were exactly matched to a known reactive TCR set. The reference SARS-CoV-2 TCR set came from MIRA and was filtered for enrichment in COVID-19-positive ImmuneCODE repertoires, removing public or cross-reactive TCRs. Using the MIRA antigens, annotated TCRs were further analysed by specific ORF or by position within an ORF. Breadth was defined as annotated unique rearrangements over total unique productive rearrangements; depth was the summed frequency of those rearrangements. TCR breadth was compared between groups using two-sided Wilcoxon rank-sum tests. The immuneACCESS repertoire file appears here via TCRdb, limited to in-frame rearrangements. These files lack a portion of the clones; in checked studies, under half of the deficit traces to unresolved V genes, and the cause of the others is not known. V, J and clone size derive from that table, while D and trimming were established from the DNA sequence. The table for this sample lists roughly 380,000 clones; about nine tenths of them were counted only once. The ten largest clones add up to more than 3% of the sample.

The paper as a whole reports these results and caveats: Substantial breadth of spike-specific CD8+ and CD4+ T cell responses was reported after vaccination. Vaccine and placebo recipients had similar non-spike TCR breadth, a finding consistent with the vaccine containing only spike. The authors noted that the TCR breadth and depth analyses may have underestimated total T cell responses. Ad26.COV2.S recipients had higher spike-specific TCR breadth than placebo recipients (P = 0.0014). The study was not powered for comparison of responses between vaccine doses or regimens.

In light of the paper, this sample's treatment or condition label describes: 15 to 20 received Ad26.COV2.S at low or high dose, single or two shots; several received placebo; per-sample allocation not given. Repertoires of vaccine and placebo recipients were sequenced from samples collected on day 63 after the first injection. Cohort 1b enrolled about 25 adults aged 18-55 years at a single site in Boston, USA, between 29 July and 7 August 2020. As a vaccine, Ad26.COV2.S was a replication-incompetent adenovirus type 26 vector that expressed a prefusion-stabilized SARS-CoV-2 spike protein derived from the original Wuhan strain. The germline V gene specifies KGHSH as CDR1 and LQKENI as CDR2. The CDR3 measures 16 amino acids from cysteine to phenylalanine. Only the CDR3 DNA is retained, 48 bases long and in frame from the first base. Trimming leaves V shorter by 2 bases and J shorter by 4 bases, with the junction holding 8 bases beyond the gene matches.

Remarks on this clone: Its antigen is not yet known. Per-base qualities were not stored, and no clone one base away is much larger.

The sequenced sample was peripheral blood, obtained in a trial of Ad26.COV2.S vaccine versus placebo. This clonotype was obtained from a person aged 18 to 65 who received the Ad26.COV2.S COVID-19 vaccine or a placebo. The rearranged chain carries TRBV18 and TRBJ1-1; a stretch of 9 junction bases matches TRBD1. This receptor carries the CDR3 CASSPYSQGAGTEAFF. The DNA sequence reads TGTGCCAGCTCACCATATTCACAGGGGGCAGGCACTGAAGCTTTCTTT.